This T cell receptor beta chain came from a study of tumor and adjacent non-tumor tissue in lung cancer. At the level of the study: Patients were aged about 30 to 76, 9 to 10 men and about five women, stage I to III. Study-level findings and limits: Tumor TCR diversity, when higher, was linked to shorter survival. Compared with tumor, normal lung showed significantly lower TCR diversity.

This sample's RNA came from whole unsorted tissue. This non-tumor lung sample came from over 3 cm beyond the tumor edge. TCRbeta libraries were built with three rounds of nested PCR, modified from ARM-PCR. MiXCR was run by TCRdb on the multiplex PCR reads, yielding one entry per CDR3 protein. The table records about 90,000 distinct CDR3 sequences, more than 75% of them present only once. CDR3 size: 14 residues. The germline V gene has CDR1 SGHAT and CDR2 FQDESV (reference sequence). About this clonotype: The antigen remains undetermined. At one end, the junction sequence differs from germline, possibly due to a read error.

The origin of this receptor is a woman aged 45 to 65 with non-small cell lung cancer. Sequencing was carried out using distant non-tumor lung tissue. The chain has TRBV11-1 and TRBJ2-1; tentatively, D is TRBD1 (5 bases). The DNA of the CDR3 is TGTGCCAGGAGCCTAATGGGGCTTAGGGATGAACAGTTCTTC. Protein sequence: CARSLMGLRDEQFF.